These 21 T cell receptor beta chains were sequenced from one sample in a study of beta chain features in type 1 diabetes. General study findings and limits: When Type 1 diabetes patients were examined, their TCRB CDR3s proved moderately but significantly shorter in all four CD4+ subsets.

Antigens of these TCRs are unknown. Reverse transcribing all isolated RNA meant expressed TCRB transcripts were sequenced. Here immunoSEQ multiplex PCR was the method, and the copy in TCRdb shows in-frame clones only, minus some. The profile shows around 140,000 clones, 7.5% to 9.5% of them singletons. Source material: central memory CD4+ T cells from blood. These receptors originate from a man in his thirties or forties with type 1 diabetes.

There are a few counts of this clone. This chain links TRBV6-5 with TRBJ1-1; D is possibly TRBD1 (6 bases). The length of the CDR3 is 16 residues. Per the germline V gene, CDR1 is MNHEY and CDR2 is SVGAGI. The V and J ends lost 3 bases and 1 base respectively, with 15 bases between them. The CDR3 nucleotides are TGTGCCAGCAGTTATGCAGGGACACCTTCGAACACTGAAGCTTTCTTT. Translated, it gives CASSYAGTPSNTEAFF.

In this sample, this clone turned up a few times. CDR3 residues: CAWSVMSGGRTDTQYF. CDR3 nucleotide sequence: TGTGCCTGGAGCGTCATGAGCGGGGGGCGCACAGATACGCAGTATTTT. The chain links TRBV30 to TRBJ2-3; 9 bases match TRBD2. Germline lookup yields CDR1 GTSNPN and CDR2 SVGIG (reference sequence). V was clipped by 3 bases and J by 1 base; unmatched bases: 8. This CDR3 contains 16 residues.

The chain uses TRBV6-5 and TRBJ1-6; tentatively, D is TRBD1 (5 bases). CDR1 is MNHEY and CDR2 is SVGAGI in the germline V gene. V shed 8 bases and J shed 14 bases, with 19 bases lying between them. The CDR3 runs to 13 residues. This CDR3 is CASSRLPGGTLHF. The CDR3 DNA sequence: TGTGCCAGCTCGAGACTGCCGGGGGGAACCCTCCACTTT.

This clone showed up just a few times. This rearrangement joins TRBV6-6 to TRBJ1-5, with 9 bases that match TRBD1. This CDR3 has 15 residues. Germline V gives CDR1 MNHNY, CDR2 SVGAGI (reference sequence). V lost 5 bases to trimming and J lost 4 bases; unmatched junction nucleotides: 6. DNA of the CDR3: TGTGCCAGCAGTCGGAGGACAGGGGAGAATCAGCCCCAGCATTTT. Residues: CASSRRTGENQPQHF.

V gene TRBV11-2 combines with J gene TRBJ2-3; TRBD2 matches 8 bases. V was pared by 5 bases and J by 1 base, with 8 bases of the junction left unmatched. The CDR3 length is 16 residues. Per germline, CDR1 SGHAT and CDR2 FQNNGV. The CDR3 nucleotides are TGTGCCAGCAGCCCTAGGGGCGGGGGGCGCACAGATACGCAGTATTTT. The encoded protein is CASSPRGGGRTDTQYF. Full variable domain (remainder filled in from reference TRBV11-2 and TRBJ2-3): EAGVAQSPRYKIIEKRQSVAFWCNPISGHATLYWYQQILGQGPKLLIQFQNNGVVDDSQLPKDRFSAERLKGVDSTLKIQPAKLEDSAVYLCASSPRGGGRTDTQYFGPGTRLTVL.

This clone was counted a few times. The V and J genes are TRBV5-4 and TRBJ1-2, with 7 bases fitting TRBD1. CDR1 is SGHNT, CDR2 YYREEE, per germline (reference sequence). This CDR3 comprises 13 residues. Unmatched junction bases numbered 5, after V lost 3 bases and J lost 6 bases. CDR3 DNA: TGTGCCAGCAGCTCGCAGGGGGAGGATGGCTACACCTTC. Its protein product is CASSSQGEDGYTF.

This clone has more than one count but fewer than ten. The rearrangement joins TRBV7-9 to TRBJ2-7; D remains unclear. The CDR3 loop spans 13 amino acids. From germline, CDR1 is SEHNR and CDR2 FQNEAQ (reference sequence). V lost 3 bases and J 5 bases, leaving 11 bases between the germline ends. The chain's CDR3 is CASSLGLNDEQYF. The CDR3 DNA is TGTGCCAGCAGCTTGGGCCTAAACGACGAGCAGTACTTC.

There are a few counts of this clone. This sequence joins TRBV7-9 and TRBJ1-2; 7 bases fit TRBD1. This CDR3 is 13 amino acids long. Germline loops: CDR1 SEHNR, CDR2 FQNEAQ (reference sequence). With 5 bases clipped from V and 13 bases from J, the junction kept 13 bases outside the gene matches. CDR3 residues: CASSPYDRAGSTF. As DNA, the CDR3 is TGTGCCAGCAGCCCATATGACAGGGCGGGGTCCACCTTC.

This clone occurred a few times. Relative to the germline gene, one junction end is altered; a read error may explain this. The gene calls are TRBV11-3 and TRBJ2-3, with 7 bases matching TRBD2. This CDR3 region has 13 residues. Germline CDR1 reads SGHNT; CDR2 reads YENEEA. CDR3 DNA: TGTGCCAGCAGCCGTTCGGGGGGAGATCCGCAGTATTTT. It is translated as CASSRSGGDPQYF.

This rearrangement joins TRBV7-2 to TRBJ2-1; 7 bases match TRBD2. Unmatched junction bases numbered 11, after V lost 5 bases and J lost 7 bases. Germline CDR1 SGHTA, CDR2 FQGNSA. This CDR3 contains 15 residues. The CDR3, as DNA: TGTGCCAGCAGCCCACGCCCCATACTAGCGAATGAGCAGTTCTTC. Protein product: CASSPRPILANEQFF. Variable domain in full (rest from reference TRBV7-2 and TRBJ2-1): GAGVSQSPSNKVTEKGKDVELRCDPISGHTALYWYRQSLGQGLEFLIYFQGNSAPDKSGLPSDRFSAERTGGSVSTLTIQRTQQEDSAVYLCASSPRPILANEQFFGPGTRLTVL.

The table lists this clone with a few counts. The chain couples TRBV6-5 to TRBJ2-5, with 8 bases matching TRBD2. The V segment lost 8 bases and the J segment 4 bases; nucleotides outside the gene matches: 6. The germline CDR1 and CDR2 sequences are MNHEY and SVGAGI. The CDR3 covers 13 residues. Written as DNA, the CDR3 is TGTGCCAGCCGGGGGGGTGGAGGAGAGACCCAGTACTTC. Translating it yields CASRGGGGETQYF.

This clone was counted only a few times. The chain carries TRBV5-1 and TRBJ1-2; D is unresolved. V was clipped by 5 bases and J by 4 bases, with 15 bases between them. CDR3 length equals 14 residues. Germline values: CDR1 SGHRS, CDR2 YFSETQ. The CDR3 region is CASRQLDSGYGYTF. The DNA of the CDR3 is TGCGCCAGCAGACAGCTGGATTCAGGCTATGGCTACACCTTC.

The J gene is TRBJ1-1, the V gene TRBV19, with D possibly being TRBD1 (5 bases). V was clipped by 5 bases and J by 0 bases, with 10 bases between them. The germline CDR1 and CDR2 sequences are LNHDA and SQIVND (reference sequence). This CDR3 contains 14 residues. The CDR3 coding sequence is TGTGCCAGTAGTTTTGACAGCTTGAACACTGAAGCTTTCTTT. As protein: CASSFDSLNTEAFF.

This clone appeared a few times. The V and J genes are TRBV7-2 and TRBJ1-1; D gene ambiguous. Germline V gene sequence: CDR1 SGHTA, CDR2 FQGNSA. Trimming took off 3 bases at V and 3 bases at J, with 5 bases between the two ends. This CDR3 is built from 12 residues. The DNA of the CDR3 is TGTGCCAGCAGCTTGTCGGACACTGAAGCTTTCTTT. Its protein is CASSLSDTEAFF.

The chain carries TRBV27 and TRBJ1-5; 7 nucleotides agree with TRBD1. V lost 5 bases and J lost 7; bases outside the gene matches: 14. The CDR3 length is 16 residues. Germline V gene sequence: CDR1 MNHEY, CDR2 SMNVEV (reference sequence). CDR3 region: CASSPTPLTGAQPQHF. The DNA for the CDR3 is TGTGCCAGCAGTCCTACGCCCCTCACAGGGGCACAGCCCCAGCATTTT.

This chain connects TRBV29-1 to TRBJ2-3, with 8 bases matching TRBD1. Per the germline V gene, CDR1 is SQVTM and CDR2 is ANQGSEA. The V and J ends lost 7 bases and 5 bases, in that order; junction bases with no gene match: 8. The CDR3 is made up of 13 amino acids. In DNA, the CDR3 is TGCAGCGGTGACAGGGGTGGATTAGATACGCAGTATTTT. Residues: CSGDRGGLDTQYF.

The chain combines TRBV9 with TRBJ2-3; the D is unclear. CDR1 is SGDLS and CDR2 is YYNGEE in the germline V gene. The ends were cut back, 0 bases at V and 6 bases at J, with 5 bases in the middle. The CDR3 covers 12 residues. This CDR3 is CASSVVPDTQYF. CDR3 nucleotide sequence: TGTGCCAGCAGCGTAGTTCCGGATACGCAGTATTTT.

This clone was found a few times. CDR3 region: CASSPPGDSPLHF. The DNA for the CDR3 is TGTGCCAGCAGCCCACCGGGGGATTCACCCCTCCACTTT. The chain employs TRBV7-9 and TRBJ1-6; D perhaps matches TRBD1 (5 bases). Trimming shortened V by 5 bases and J by 8 bases, and 10 bases separated the two germline ends. The CDR3 is made up of 13 amino acids. Germline V gene sequence: CDR1 SEHNR, CDR2 FQNEAQ (reference sequence). Drawing the rest from reference TRBV7-9 and TRBJ1-6, the complete variable domain is DTGVSQNPRHKITKRGQNVTFRCDPISEHNRLYWYRQTLGQGPEFLTYFQNEAQLEKSRLLSDRFSAERPKGSFSTLEIQRTEQGDSAMYLCASSPPGDSPLHFGNGTRLTVT.

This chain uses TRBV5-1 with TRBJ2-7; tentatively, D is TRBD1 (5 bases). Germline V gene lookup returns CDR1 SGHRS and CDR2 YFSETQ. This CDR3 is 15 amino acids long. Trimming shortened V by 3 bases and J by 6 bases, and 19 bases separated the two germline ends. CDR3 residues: CASSWGGRAMGEQYF. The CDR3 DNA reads TGCGCCAGCAGCTGGGGCGGAAGGGCGATGGGCGAGCAGTACTTC. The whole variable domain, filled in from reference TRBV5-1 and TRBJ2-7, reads KAGVTQTPRYLIKTRGQQVTLSCSPISGHRSVSWYQQTPGQGLQFLFEYFSETQRNKGNFPGRFSGRQFSNSRSEMNVSTLELGDSALYLCASSWGGRAMGEQYFGPGTRLTVT.

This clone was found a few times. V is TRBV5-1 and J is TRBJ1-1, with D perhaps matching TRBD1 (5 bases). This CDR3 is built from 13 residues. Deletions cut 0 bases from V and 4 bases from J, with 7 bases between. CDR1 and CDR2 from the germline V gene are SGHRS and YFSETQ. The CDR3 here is CASSLVGATEAFF. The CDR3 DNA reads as TGCGCCAGCAGCTTGGTAGGGGCCACTGAAGCTTTCTTT. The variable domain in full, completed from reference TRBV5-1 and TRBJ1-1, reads KAGVTQTPRYLIKTRGQQVTLSCSPISGHRSVSWYQQTPGQGLQFLFEYFSETQRNKGNFPGRFSGRQFSNSRSEMNVSTLELGDSALYLCASSLVGATEAFFGQGTRLTVV.

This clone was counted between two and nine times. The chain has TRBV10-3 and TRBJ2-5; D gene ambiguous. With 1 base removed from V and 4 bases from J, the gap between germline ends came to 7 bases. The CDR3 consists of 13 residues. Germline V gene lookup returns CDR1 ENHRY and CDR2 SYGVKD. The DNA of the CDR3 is TGTGCCATCAGTGAGTTACTTAGAGAGACCCAGTACTTC. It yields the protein CAISELLRETQYF.